The 3 T cell receptor beta chains reported below all come from one sample, sequenced in a study of cytomegalovirus exposure and HLA in healthy donors. Primers: 60 Vbeta forward and 13 Jbeta reverse. Using immunoSEQ multiplex PCR, the repertoire was profiled, and TCRdb retains in-frame clones only, with some absent. This table has about 150,000 clones, about three quarters appearing once. Sample: PBMCs. The receptor source for this set is a female donor in good health and CMV-seropositive.

V and J are TRBV2 and TRBJ2-1; no clear D gene. CDR1 and CDR2 from the germline V gene are SNHLY and FYNNEI. The length of the CDR3 is 12 residues. Trimming cost V 7 bases and J 4 bases, with 8 bases left between them. CDR3: CASTETYNEQFF. Here the CDR3 DNA reads TGTGCCAGCACCGAGACATACAATGAGCAGTTCTTC.

The rearrangement uses TRBV6-5 and TRBJ2-1; 7 bases map to TRBD1. The CDR3 has 15 amino acids. Germline CDR1 MNHEY, CDR2 SVGAGI. V lost 6 bases, J lost 4 bases, and 9 bases stayed unmatched. The CDR3 loop reads CASRDDGQAYNEQFF. DNA of the CDR3: TGTGCCAGCAGAGACGATGGACAGGCTTACAATGAGCAGTTCTTC.

This chain joins TRBV21-1 and TRBJ1-1; the D call of TRBD1 is as the table states it, not checked on the DNA. TRBV21-1 is noted as a pseudogene. This CDR3 region has 14 residues. The CDR3 is CNLPNREMNTEAFF. DNA for the CDR3: TGTAACTTGCCAAACAGGGAGATGAACACTGAAGCTTTCTTT.